This T cell receptor (beta chain) was identified in a study of vaccination effects on CD4 cells after COVID-19. Study overall: Samples gathered post-vaccine arrived a median of 72 days past the second dose. Each well held about 2 million PBMC cultured with around 9.7 ug/ml peptides and 8 to 10 IU/ml IL-2.

Germline V CDR1 and CDR2: MNHEY, SVGEGT. CDR3 length: 14 residues. V shed 4 bases and J shed 3 bases, with 12 bases lying between them. Assay used: immunoSEQ multiplex PCR; TCRdb lists only in-frame clones, some missing. The data hold tens of thousands of clones, with around 70% observed a single time. With regard to this clone: Its target is unknown.

Once cultured for 10 days, the cells underwent separation to obtain CD4+ T cells. Either the BNT162b2 or mRNA-1273 vaccine was given to participants in two doses. All vaccine recipients tested negative for nucleocapsid antibodies and had never contracted SARS-CoV-2 infection. This sequence joins TRBV6-2 or TRBV6-3 and TRBJ1-2; D is unresolved. Sequencing was performed on CD4+ T cells from PBMCs cultured without peptide, taken after COVID-19 vaccination. This clonotype originated in a human donor who received a COVID-19 vaccine. The CDR3 reads CASSSQVADYGYTF. Here the CDR3 DNA reads TGTGCCAGCAGTTCCCAGGTTGCGGACTATGGCTACACCTTC.